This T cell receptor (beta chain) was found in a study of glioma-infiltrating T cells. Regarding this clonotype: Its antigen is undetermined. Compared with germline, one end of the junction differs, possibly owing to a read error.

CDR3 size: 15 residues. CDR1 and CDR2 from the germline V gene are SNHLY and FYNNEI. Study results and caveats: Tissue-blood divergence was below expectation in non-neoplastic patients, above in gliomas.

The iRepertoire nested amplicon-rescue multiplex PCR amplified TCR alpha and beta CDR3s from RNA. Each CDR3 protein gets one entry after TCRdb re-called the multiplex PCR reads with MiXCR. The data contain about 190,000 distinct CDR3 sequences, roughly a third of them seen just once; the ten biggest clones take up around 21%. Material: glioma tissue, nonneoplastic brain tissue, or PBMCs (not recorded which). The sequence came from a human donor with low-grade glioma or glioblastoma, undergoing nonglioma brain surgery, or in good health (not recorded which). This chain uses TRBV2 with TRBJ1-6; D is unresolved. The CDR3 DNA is TGTGCCAGCAGTGTTTCGGACTCCTATAAATCACCCCTCCACTTT. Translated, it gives CASSVSDSYKSPLHF.